A selection of T cell receptor beta chains follows, all from one sample in a study of monozygotic twins with inflammatory bowel disease. TCRdb reanalyzed the 5' RACE reads and collapses them to one entry per CDR3 protein, without DNA. The table for this sample gives under 350,000 distinct CDR3 sequences. Sequenced: blood. The receptors shown here come from a human donor with ulcerative colitis or Crohn's disease, or a healthy co-twin of an affected twin (not recorded which). Each CDR3 is given with its conserved first and last residue. For some rows the clone size is stated as once, few or many, or as a class when expanded; others skip it.

j_gene,abundance,v_gene,CDR3aa
TRBJ2-2,-,TRBV3-1,CASSHSGRPHTGELFF
TRBJ1-4,-,TRBV3-1,CASSHRTENEKLFF
TRBJ1-1,-,TRBV30,CAWSAQQGGRAFF
TRBJ2-3,-,TRBV29-1,CSAPGSPDTQYF
TRBJ2-7,-,TRBV20-1,CSARKRGSAYEQYF
TRBJ2-7,medium-sized,TRBV27,CASSLGGVFAYEQYF
TRBJ2-7,-,TRBV20-1,CSARVPGRRGAYEQYF
TRBJ2-5,-,TRBV5-1,CASSLALGGETQYF
TRBJ2-7,-,TRBV5-4,CASSLWDGGISYEQYF
TRBJ2-7,-,TRBV9,CASSLSEGEQYF
TRBJ1-1,-,TRBV12-3/TRBV12-4,CASSRQGITAFF
TRBJ2-4,-,TRBV6-6,CASSFGGPEYF
TRBJ1-2,-,TRBV12-3/TRBV12-4,CASSPLGGPYGYTF
TRBJ2-2,-,TRBV14,CASSQGDTGELFF
TRBJ2-7,-,TRBV7-8,CASSLEGEGRDEQYF
TRBJ2-5,-,TRBV2,CASSKGTGEETQYF
TRBJ2-7,-,TRBV5-1,CASNIGDYEQYF
TRBJ1-4,-,TRBV5-5,CAGTRDRGFRKLFF
TRBJ2-5,-,TRBV6-5,CASSYPAGGRETQYF
TRBJ2-1,-,TRBV5-1,CASREGTGNYNEQFF
TRBJ2-7,-,TRBV10-3,CATRGLSLEQYF
TRBJ2-7,-,TRBV28,CASSQQGSGSYEQYF
TRBJ1-5,-,TRBV24-1,CATSVGSTGQPQHF
TRBJ1-1,-,TRBV6-5,CASSYSIGESMNTEAFF
TRBJ1-1,-,TRBV30,CAWSLRDRKNTEAFF
TRBJ2-7,-,TRBV28,CASSLRGFREQYF
TRBJ2-1,-,TRBV28,CASRSVQIEQFF
TRBJ2-7,-,TRBV11-2,CASTKTAYRVEQYF
TRBJ1-2,-,TRBV12-3/TRBV12-4,CASSLTGIAVHGYTF
TRBJ2-7,-,TRBV7-2,CASSFGQPSYEQYF
TRBJ2-3,-,TRBV10-3,CAISDRGGSTDTQYF
TRBJ2-1,-,TRBV20-1,CSAINGATNEQFF
TRBJ2-1,-,TRBV19,CASRAIATSYNEQFF
TRBJ1-5,-,TRBV7-2,CASSLNWNQPQHF
TRBJ1-3,-,TRBV9,CASSVAGQGTGNTIYF
TRBJ2-3,-,TRBV30,CAWSEYRYRDTQYF
TRBJ2-6,-,TRBV12-3/TRBV12-4,CASSRGSVLTF
TRBJ2-6,-,TRBV28,CASSSDSRVSGANVLTF
TRBJ2-7,-,TRBV28,CASRASGGPYEQYF
TRBJ2-7,-,TRBV5-1,CASASSGSSYEQYF
TRBJ2-7,-,TRBV19,CASSSGQESSYEQYF
TRBJ2-7,-,TRBV20-1,CSARLRSGSSYEQYF
TRBJ2-7,-,TRBV28,CASRSLGLAGPTYEQYF
TRBJ2-7,-,TRBV4-3,CASSQAGSGSSEQYF
TRBJ1-5,-,TRBV20-1,CSARLGTSNQPQHF
TRBJ1-5,-,TRBV7-2,CASSHTQDLFKPQHF
TRBJ2-7,-,TRBV6-5,CASSFQGYEQYF
TRBJ1-3,-,TRBV28,CASTGSSGNTIYF
TRBJ2-7,-,TRBV20-1,CSASRDGYEQYF
TRBJ2-5,-,TRBV7-6,CASSKAVAGETQYF
TRBJ2-5,-,TRBV7-9,CASSLKHPTQYF
TRBJ2-3,-,TRBV6-2/TRBV6-3,CASNRAGGPPDTQYF
TRBJ2-7,-,TRBV14,CASSENPSGYEQYF
TRBJ2-1,-,TRBV11-2,CASSLEVFEQFF
TRBJ1-1,-,TRBV5-4,CANTNGGASKHTEAFF
TRBJ1-5,-,TRBV20-1,CSAGEAGRSNQPQHF
TRBJ2-5,-,TRBV24-1,CATSDKQYGETQYF